This TCR beta chain was recorded in a study of OX40 agonist ivuxolimab in advanced cancers. The wider study: Every 2 weeks, ivuxolimab was infused into the patients intravenously at between 0.01 and 10 mg/kg.

Note on this clone: Its antigen remains unknown.

Study-level results: Certain nonresponders likewise exhibited a low normalized T-cell clonal expansion.

This CDR3 region has 16 residues. Germline-derived CDR1 and CDR2 are MNHEY and SMNVEV (reference sequence). Deletions cut 6 bases from V and 0 bases from J, with 15 bases between. Sequenced by immunoSEQ multiplex PCR; TCRdb stores in-frame clones only, minus some. Altogether 10,000 to 15,000 clones are present, approximately 80% being singletons, with the ten largest covering approximately 30%. V is TRBV27 and J is TRBJ2-1, with D possibly matching TRBD1 (5 bases). This sequence originates from an adult with an advanced solid tumor such as melanoma, head and neck, liver or kidney cancer. Here the sequenced sample was CD4+ or CD8+ T cells sorted from blood, taken in a trial of the OX40 agonist ivuxolimab. The CDR3 sequence: CASSPLGQGSYNEQFF. The CDR3 DNA follows: TGTGCCAGCAGCCCACTCGGGCAGGGCTCCTACAATGAGCAGTTCTTC.